The entry that follows covers one TCR beta chain sequence. Its cognate antigen is unknown. CDR3 length: 15 amino acids. The V end was cut by 9 bases, the J end by 2 bases, with 15 bases between. The germline CDR1 and CDR2 sequences are SGHRS and YFSETQ. Sequenced material consisted of expressed TCRB transcripts (all of the isolated RNA was reverse transcribed). Assay used: immunoSEQ multiplex PCR; TCRdb lists only in-frame clones, some missing. The sample yields 310,000 or so clones, 8% seen once. This sample was taken from a study of beta chain features in type 1 diabetes. Study results and caveats: The study found moderately but significantly shorter TCRB CDR3s in all four CD4+ subsets of Type 1 diabetes patients. For patients and controls alike, PCR might favor shorter templates to the same degree. Within patients, naive, central memory and Treg TCRB repertoires seemed more similar than within healthy donors. Possibly, sequencing cDNA over-represented cells that had high TCR expression levels.

Sequencing was carried out using central memory CD4+ T cells from blood. This sequence originates from a young woman in good health. This chain uses TRBV5-1 with TRBJ2-6; D is ambiguous. The CDR3, as DNA: TGCGCCACCACCTTCGATGGTACTGGGGCCAACGTCCTGACTTTC. Its translation is CATTFDGTGANVLTF.